Listed here are 10 T cell receptor beta chains from one sample, sequenced in a study of blood T cells in healthy people across ages. With a J-beta primer mix and a sample-barcoded 5' primer, a second PCR ran 7 to 11 cycles. TCRdb used MiXCR to reprocess the 5' RACE reads, holding one entry per CDR3 protein. The data contain approximately 810,000 distinct CDR3 sequences, about 28% of them singletons. Source material: blood. These receptors were taken from a woman over 75 in good health.

This clonotype was detected only a few times. The rearrangement uses TRBV20-1 and TRBJ1-4, with D unclear. Per germline, CDR1 DFQATT and CDR2 SNEGSKA (reference sequence). This CDR3 has 15 amino acids. V gave up 4 bases and J gave up 4 bases, with 16 bases separating them. The CDR3 region is CSATKPWTYNEKLFF. The CDR3 bases are TGCAGTGCTACTAAACCCTGGACCTATAATGAAAAACTGTTTTTT.

This clonotype was picked up many times. The chain joins TRBV20-1 to TRBJ2-3, with D maybe TRBD1 (5 bases). CDR3 length: 12 residues. CDR1 is DFQATT and CDR2 is SNEGSKA in the germline V gene (reference sequence). The ends were cut back, 0 bases at V and 6 bases at J, with 7 bases in the middle. CDR3 residues: CSARENRDTQYF. The CDR3 coding sequence is TGCAGTGCTAGAGAAAACAGGGATACGCAGTATTTT.

In its sample, this clonotype was seen a few times. The chain recombines TRBV20-1 with TRBJ1-2; 10 nucleotides agree with TRBD1. The CDR3 totals 13 residues. Trimming removed 3 bases from V and 8 bases from J; junction bases left unmatched: 6. The germline gives CDR1 DFQATT, CDR2 SNEGSKA (reference sequence). In DNA form, the CDR3 reads TGCAGTGCTAGGGGCGGGACAGGGGTAGGCTACACCTTC. Amino acids: CSARGGTGVGYTF.

This clonotype has at least ten counts. V usage is TRBV6-2 or TRBV6-3 and J usage is TRBJ2-5; 8 bases agree with TRBD1. Trimming took 5 bases from V and 1 from J; bases not matched to a gene: 6. This CDR3 contains 15 residues. Germline V gene sequence: CDR1 MNHEY, CDR2 SVGEGT. The CDR3 DNA reads as TGTGCCAGCAGTGGACAACAGGGGGTCCAAGAGACCCAGTACTTC. Protein sequence: CASSGQQGVQETQYF.

V usage is TRBV12-3 or TRBV12-4 and J usage is TRBJ1-5, with TRBD1 matching 10 bases. V gave up 3 bases and J gave up 2 bases; unmatched junction bases: 4. This CDR3 has 16 amino acids. The CDR3 bases are TGTGCCAGCAGTTTTGGGACAGGGGTGGGCAATCAGCCCCAGCATTTT. Translated, it gives CASSFGTGVGNQPQHF.

This chain connects TRBV5-1 to TRBJ2-1, with 7 bases lining up with TRBD1. The length of the CDR3 is 16 residues. Trimming cost V 3 bases and J 4 bases; bases outside gene matches: 10. In germline, CDR1 is SGHRS, CDR2 YFSETQ. CDR3 DNA: TGCGCCAGCAGCTCTACTCCAACGACAGGGTACAATGAGCAGTTCTTC. It yields the protein CASSSTPTTGYNEQFF.

For this clonotype: A much larger clone lies one base from this, so it may be a read error. The chain couples TRBV11-3 to TRBJ2-1; D is ambiguous. There are 13 residues in the CDR3. The V and J ends lost 5 bases and 6 bases respectively, with 11 bases between them. Germline assignment: CDR1 SGHNT and CDR2 YENEEA. Here the CDR3 DNA reads TGTGCCAGCAGCCCGGGTAACAGCAATGAGCAGTTCTTC. It encodes CASSPGNSNEQFF. The full variable domain, its missing parts supplied by reference TRBV11-3 and TRBJ2-1, is EAGVVQSPRYKIIEKKQPVAFWCNPISGHNTLYWYLQNLGQGPELLIRYENEEAVDDSQLPKDRFSAERLKGVDSTLKIQPAELGDSAVYLCASSPGNSNEQFFGPGTRLTVL.

In this sample, this clonotype turned up many times. The chain's CDR3 is CASSYQQGIYTEAFF. The CDR3 coding sequence is TGTGCCAGCAGCTACCAGCAGGGGATTTACACTGAAGCTTTCTTT. V is TRBV7-2 and J is TRBJ1-1; D may be TRBD1 (6 bases). CDR1 is SGHTA and CDR2 is FQGNSA in the germline V gene. CDR3 length: 15 residues. V was shortened by 4 bases and J by 3 bases, with 15 bases between the two germline ends.

The chain combines TRBV7-2 with TRBJ2-4, with 9 bases aligning to TRBD1. In germline, CDR1 is SGHTA, CDR2 FQGNSA. V was pared by 5 bases and J by 8 bases, with 7 bases of the junction left unmatched. CDR3 size: 14 residues. This CDR3 reads CASSPNRGPDIQYF. The CDR3 DNA reads TGTGCCAGCAGCCCAAACAGGGGGCCGGACATTCAGTACTTC.

The genes are TRBV15 and TRBJ2-1; 12 bases agree with TRBD1. This CDR3 has 15 residues. Germline CDR1 LNHNV, CDR2 YYDKDF (reference sequence). Trimming cost V 1 base and J 8 bases; bases outside gene matches: 3. CDR3 residues: CATSRGGTGGYEQFF. The CDR3 nucleotides are TGTGCCACCAGCAGAGGCGGGACAGGGGGCTATGAGCAGTTCTTC.